This TCR beta chain was profiled in a study of cytomegalovirus exposure and HLA in healthy donors. This clone was seen only once. CDR1 and CDR2 from the germline V gene are LNHDA and SQIVND (reference sequence). Trimming left V 4 bases short and J 5 bases short, with 11 bases between. The CDR3 is 13 residues long. With 60 Vbeta and 13 Jbeta primers, the PCR was carried out. Sequenced by immunoSEQ multiplex PCR; TCRdb stores in-frame clones only, minus some. Of 200,000 to 300,000 clones in the sample, roughly 81% were seen once. Sequenced: PBMCs. This TCR was sampled from a woman between 40 and 50 years old in good health and CMV-seropositive. The rearrangement joins TRBV19 to TRBJ1-2; D gene uncertain. CDR3: CASSTTSGYGYTF. In DNA form, the CDR3 reads TGTGCCAGTAGTACGACCTCGGGATATGGCTACACCTTC.